This T cell receptor (beta chain) appears in the sequencing data of a study of blood T cell repertoires in COVID-19. About the research overall: Researchers got acute and convalescent COVID-19 samples from the United States, Italy and Spain. T cells, B-cell-depleted T cells, or PBMCs provided the cDNA or gDNA that served as material.

Study processing details: From reference gene primer amplification, estimates of nucleated cell counts were derived. The assay was immunoSEQ multiplex PCR, and TCRdb's table has in-frame clones only and misses some. From that table come the V and J calls and clone size; the DNA was used to work out D and trimming. The repertoire holds under 250,000 clones, with about 86% as singletons. Specimen: peripheral blood. This receptor was identified in a man aged 40-50 years with active or convalescent COVID-19.

The CDR3 nucleotides read TGTGCCAGCAGCTTAGCCTCAGGGGGCTCCTACGAGCAGTACTTC. It specifies CASSLASGGSYEQYF. The genes are TRBV7-9 and TRBJ2-7, with 7 nucleotides matching TRBD1. Looked up from germline, CDR1 is SEHNR and CDR2 is FQNEAQ (reference sequence). This CDR3 is built from 15 residues. V lost 0 bases, J lost 0 bases, and 2 bases stayed unmatched.